This T cell receptor (beta chain) comes out of a study of cytomegalovirus exposure and HLA in healthy donors. Study summary: Across under 450 genotyped donors, approximately 80% landed in the Caucasian-associated ancestry cluster.

Primers for the PCR totalled 60 Vbeta and 13 Jbeta. Here immunoSEQ multiplex PCR was the method, and the copy in TCRdb shows in-frame clones only, minus some. The data show about 160,000 clones, approximately 84% seen once. The sequenced sample consisted of PBMCs. This TCR was sampled from a man aged 25-45 years in good health and CMV-seronegative.

The CDR3 spells CASSLGTGLPGEQYF. In nucleotides, the CDR3 is TGTGCCAGCAGCTTAGGAACGGGACTCCCGGGAGAGCAGTACTTC. The V gene is TRBV7-9, the J gene TRBJ2-5; D may be TRBD2 (6 bases). The CDR3 length is 15 residues. The germline V gene has CDR1 SEHNR and CDR2 FQNEAQ (reference sequence). Trimming took off 1 base at V and 11 bases at J, with 20 bases between the two ends.